Below, one T cell receptor beta chain is given with its context. These data are taken from a study of blood T cell repertoires in COVID-19. Study-wide context: In each case, the material was cDNA or gDNA derived from T cells, B-cell-depleted T cells, or PBMCs.

Study processing details: Estimated nucleated cell counts came from reference gene primer amplification. Here immunoSEQ multiplex PCR was the method, and the copy in TCRdb shows in-frame clones only, minus some. V, J and clone size derive from that table, while D and trimming were established from the DNA sequence. There are roughly 100,000 clones in the sample; about four fifths occur only once, and roughly 3.3% lies in the top ten. V lost 4 bases, J lost 3 bases, and 4 bases lay in between. CDR3 length equals 11 residues. Germline CDR1 is SGHRS and CDR2 is YFSETQ. This sequence originates from an elderly woman with active or convalescent COVID-19. The material sequenced was peripheral blood. This chain links TRBV5-1 with TRBJ2-5; D uncertain. This chain's CDR3 is CASSAEETQYF. CDR3 coding DNA: TGCGCCAGCAGCGCAGAAGAGACCCAGTACTTC.